The next 21 T cell receptor beta chains were all read from a single sample in a study of blood T cell repertoires in COVID-19. Only in-frame clones appear in the TCRdb table, and some are missing; sequencing was by immunoSEQ multiplex PCR. In the table there are some 260,000 clones, roughly 87% of which are singletons. The sample was peripheral blood. The receptors here all came from a man aged 18 to 30 with active or convalescent COVID-19.

The chain employs TRBV27 and TRBJ2-2; 7 nucleotides agree with TRBD2. This CDR3 has 14 amino acids. J gave up 8 bases and V 7 bases, and 10 bases lay outside the gene matches. Germline values: CDR1 MNHEY, CDR2 SMNVEV (reference sequence). The CDR3 DNA is TGTGCCAGCAATCGGGGAGGGACGTCAGGGGAGCTGTTTTTT. Its translation: CASNRGGTSGELFF.

The DNA for the CDR3 is TGCGCCAGCAGCTTGGGTAGCGGGGCCTACGAGCAGTACTTC. Protein: CASSLGSGAYEQYF. The rearrangement uses TRBV5-1 and TRBJ2-7; TRBD2 matches at 8 bases. CDR1 SGHRS and CDR2 YFSETQ come from the germline V gene. CDR3 length: 14 amino acids. J was trimmed by 2 bases and V by 0 bases; bases with no gene match: 1.

This rearrangement joins TRBV15 to TRBJ1-5; D is ambiguous. CDR1 and CDR2 from the germline V gene are LNHNV and YYDKDF (reference sequence). The CDR3 length is 16 residues. The ends were cut back, 0 bases at V and 3 bases at J, with 12 bases in the middle. The DNA of the CDR3 is TGTGCCACCAGCAGAGATCCAGGAGGTACCAATCAGCCCCAGCATTTT. Its protein is CATSRDPGGTNQPQHF.

The rearrangement joins TRBV10-2 to TRBJ2-6; TRBD1 is a possible D gene (6 bases). Germline CDR1 is WSHSY and CDR2 is SAAADI. The germline V and J ends were trimmed by 6 bases and 2 bases, with 11 bases remaining between them. This CDR3 comprises 15 residues. The CDR3: CASRRTVAGANVLTF. The CDR3, as DNA: TGCGCCAGCAGGCGGACAGTGGCTGGGGCCAACGTCCTGACTTTC.

CDR3 sequence reads: CASSYSLPKRDVETQYF. The DNA of the CDR3 is TGTGCCAGCAGTTACTCGCTCCCTAAGCGGGATGTAGAGACCCAGTACTTC. This chain uses TRBV6-2 or TRBV6-3 with TRBJ2-5; 7 bases are shared with TRBD2. Germline V lookup: CDR1 MNHEY, CDR2 SVGEGT. CDR3 length equals 17 residues. The V segment lost 0 bases and the J segment 4 bases; nucleotides outside the gene matches: 11.

This chain connects TRBV5-1 to TRBJ1-2; 10 nucleotides match TRBD1. Germline values: CDR1 SGHRS, CDR2 YFSETQ. V gave up 4 bases and J gave up 6 bases; unmatched junction bases: 15. The CDR3 totals 17 residues. The CDR3 sequence: CASSRKVTGGGRDGYTF. CDR3 in DNA: TGCGCCAGCAGCCGAAAAGTGACAGGGGGCGGGAGGGATGGCTACACCTTC. Variable domain in full (rest from reference TRBV5-1 and TRBJ1-2): KAGVTQTPRYLIKTRGQQVTLSCSPISGHRSVSWYQQTPGQGLQFLFEYFSETQRNKGNFPGRFSGRQFSNSRSEMNVSTLELGDSALYLCASSRKVTGGGRDGYTFGSGTRLTVV.

This clone was detected only a few times. This chain links TRBV5-4 with TRBJ1-1; 7 nucleotides align to TRBD1. V lost 2 bases and J lost 3; bases outside the gene matches: 1. Germline-derived CDR1 and CDR2 are SGHNT and YYREEE (reference sequence). The CDR3 loop spans 13 amino acids. CDR3 loop: CASSFDRDTEAFF. The CDR3 bases are TGTGCCAGCAGCTTTGACAGGGACACTGAAGCTTTCTTT.

The chain joins TRBV12-5 to TRBJ2-5; 8 bases fit TRBD2. The J segment lost 9 bases and the V segment lost 1 base, leaving 10 bases of the junction unmatched. This CDR3 has 15 residues. CDR1 and CDR2 (germline): LGHNT, FRNRAP. For the CDR3, the DNA is TGTGCTAGTGGTTTGGCCCCTGGGGGCGGGGGGTCCCAGTACTTC. Translation: CASGLAPGGGGSQYF.

V gene TRBV6-2 or TRBV6-3 combines with J gene TRBJ2-1; D possibly corresponds to TRBD2 (5 bases). V was pared by 5 bases and J by 1 base, with 12 bases between. Germline V gene lookup returns CDR1 MNHEY and CDR2 SVGEGT. The CDR3 covers 15 residues. DNA for the CDR3: TGTGCCAGCAGTCACCCGGGGTTTTCCTACAATGAGCAGTTCTTC. It codes for CASSHPGFSYNEQFF.

The V gene is TRBV28, the J gene TRBJ1-4, with 8 bases matching TRBD1. This CDR3 spans 18 amino acids. V lost 5 bases to trimming and J lost 7 bases; unmatched junction nucleotides: 18. CDR1 and CDR2 (germline): MDHEN, SYDVKM. Here the CDR3 reads CASSTRQLDRVKVEKLFF. The CDR3 nucleotides read TGTGCCAGCAGTACCCGCCAACTGGACAGGGTAAAAGTTGAAAAACTGTTTTTT.

This chain connects TRBV18 to TRBJ2-1, with 7 bases matching TRBD2. Germline-derived CDR1 and CDR2 are KGHSH and LQKENI. J gave up 0 bases and V 6 bases, and 11 bases lay outside the gene matches. The CDR3 contains 17 residues. CDR3 nucleotide sequence: TGTGCCAGCTCGTCGACGCCTAGCGGAAACTCCTACAATGAGCAGTTCTTC. Its protein product is CASSSTPSGNSYNEQFF.

V and J are TRBV5-1 and TRBJ2-1, with TRBD1 as a possible D gene (5 bases). Trimming left V 1 base short and J 7 bases short, with 12 bases between. The CDR3 consists of 14 residues. Germline loops: CDR1 SGHRS, CDR2 YFSETQ. The CDR3: CASSLMDTVNEQFF. CDR3 sequence (DNA): TGCGCCAGCAGCTTGATGGACACGGTGAATGAGCAGTTCTTC.

The chain couples TRBV9 to TRBJ2-3, with D uncertain. The germline V gene has CDR1 SGDLS and CDR2 YYNGEE. The CDR3 consists of 13 residues. Trimming stripped 3 bases from V and 0 bases from J, with 5 bases between. The CDR3 region is CASSGGSTDTQYF. CDR3 DNA: TGTGCCAGCAGCGGAGGTAGCACAGATACGCAGTATTTT.

This sequence joins TRBV27 and TRBJ2-3; 10 bases are a match to TRBD1. This CDR3 contains 16 residues. With V trimmed by 2 bases and J by 6 bases, 8 bases remained unmatched. The germline V gene has CDR1 MNHEY and CDR2 SMNVEV (reference sequence). CDR3 coding DNA: TGTGCCAGCAGTTTAGCCCGGACAGGGGGTCCCGATACGCAGTATTTT. Translated, it gives CASSLARTGGPDTQYF.

V usage is TRBV7-2 and J usage is TRBJ2-2; D is ambiguous. The CDR3 sequence is 12 residues long. The V end lost 6 bases, the J end lost 7 bases, and 9 bases lay between the germline ends. Germline loops: CDR1 SGHTA, CDR2 FQGNSA. In DNA form, the CDR3 reads TGTGCCAGCAGAAAGCGAATCGGGGAGCTGTTTTTT. Protein: CASRKRIGELFF.

This clone was observed a handful of times. The V gene is TRBV2, the J gene TRBJ2-2; 13 nucleotides match TRBD2. Germline CDR1 and CDR2: SNHLY and FYNNEI. The CDR3 has 20 residues. V shed 5 bases and J 4 bases; nucleotides not matched to a gene: 16. CDR3 residues: CASSPLYGTSGEGGTGELFF. CDR3 sequence (DNA): TGTGCCAGCAGTCCACTCTATGGGACTAGCGGGGAAGGGGGCACCGGGGAGCTGTTTTTT.

The rearrangement links TRBV28 to TRBJ1-2; no firm D call. The CDR3 consists of 16 residues. Germline V gene lookup returns CDR1 MDHEN and CDR2 SYDVKM. The germline V and J ends were trimmed by 6 bases and 8 bases, with 25 bases remaining between them. CDR3 loop: CASRRASWTDPSGYTF. CDR3 coding DNA: TGTGCCAGCAGAAGGGCGTCCTGGACTGACCCCTCGGGCTACACCTTC.

The V and J genes are TRBV28 and TRBJ1-2, with D uncertain. CDR3 length: 14 amino acids. CDR1 and CDR2 from the germline V gene are MDHEN and SYDVKM. V lost 7 bases and J 6 bases, leaving 18 bases between the germline ends. The CDR3 sequence: CASNPSVRENGYTF. In DNA, the CDR3 is TGTGCCAGCAACCCCTCAGTGAGGGAGAATGGCTACACCTTC.

J is TRBJ2-7 and V is TRBV7-8; 9 bases are shared with TRBD1. Germline assignment: CDR1 SGHVS and CDR2 FQNEAQ. The CDR3 spans 16 residues. The V gene end was trimmed by 5 bases and the J gene end by 5 bases; junction bases not matched to a gene: 13. CDR3: CASSVPGQGDSHEQYF. Here the CDR3 DNA reads TGTGCCAGCAGCGTTCCGGGACAGGGAGATTCCCACGAGCAGTACTTC.

The chain uses TRBV4-1 and TRBJ1-1; D gene unclear. CDR3 length: 14 residues. CDR1 is MGHRA, CDR2 YSYEKL, per germline. Trimming shortened V by 0 bases and J by 11 bases, and 16 bases separated the two germline ends. The CDR3: CASSQDRGMGRAFF. CDR3 nucleotide sequence: TGCGCCAGCAGCCAAGACCGGGGAATGGGCCGCGCTTTCTTT.

The chain is built from TRBV7-6 and TRBJ1-1; possibly TRBD1 for D (6 bases). Germline V gene data show CDR1 as SGHVS and CDR2 as FNYEAQ. This CDR3 comprises 15 residues. V lost 4 bases and J 1 base, leaving 13 bases between the germline ends. CDR3 sequence: CASSSETTGNTEAFF. The CDR3 DNA is TGTGCCAGCAGCTCAGAAACGACAGGGAACACTGAAGCTTTCTTT.